The sequence of this TCR beta chain was determined in a study of spatial heterogeneity in lung cancer. Background on the study: Across the raw uncorrected reads, a unique TCR and UMI combination was observed, on average, more than ten times.

As for time point: sample taken at primary tumor resection. Researchers sequenced whole RNA taken from tumor, nontumor lung or frozen PBMC without sorting. A total of some 70 untreated early-stage non-small cell lung cancer patients served as donors. On each TCR cDNA molecule, a unique molecular identifier was present. TCRdb called the 5' RACE reads again in MiXCR, with one record for every CDR3 protein. The sample holds around 87,000 distinct CDR3 sequences, approximately 12% seen once. This clonotype was recorded a few times. The germline V and J ends were trimmed by 7 bases and 4 bases, with 5 bases remaining between them. This CDR3 has 9 amino acids. CDR1 and CDR2 from the germline V gene are SQVTM and ANQGSEA.

Material: PBMCs, obtained at surgery. This receptor was taken from a male donor with early-stage non-small cell lung cancer. The rearrangement joins TRBV29-1 to TRBJ2-7; D gene unclear. The DNA for the CDR3 is TGCAGCGCACCTTACGAGCAGTACTTC. It encodes CSAPYEQYF.